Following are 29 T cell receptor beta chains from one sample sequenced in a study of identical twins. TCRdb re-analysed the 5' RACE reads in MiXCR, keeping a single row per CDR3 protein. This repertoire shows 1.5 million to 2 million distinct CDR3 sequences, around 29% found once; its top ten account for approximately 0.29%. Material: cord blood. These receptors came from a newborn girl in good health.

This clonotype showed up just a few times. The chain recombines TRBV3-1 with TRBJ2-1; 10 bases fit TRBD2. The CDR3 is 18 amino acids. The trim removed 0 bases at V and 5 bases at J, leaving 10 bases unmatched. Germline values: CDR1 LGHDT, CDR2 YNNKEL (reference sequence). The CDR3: CASSQDRALAGIDNEQFF. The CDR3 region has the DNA TGTGCCAGCAGCCAAGATCGGGCACTAGCGGGAATTGACAATGAGCAGTTCTTC.

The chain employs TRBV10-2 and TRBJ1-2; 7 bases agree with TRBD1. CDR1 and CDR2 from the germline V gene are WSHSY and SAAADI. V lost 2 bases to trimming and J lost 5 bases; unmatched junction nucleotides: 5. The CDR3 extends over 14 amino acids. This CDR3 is CASSEAQGIYGYTF. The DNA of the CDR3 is TGCGCCAGCAGTGAGGCACAGGGGATTTATGGCTACACCTTC.

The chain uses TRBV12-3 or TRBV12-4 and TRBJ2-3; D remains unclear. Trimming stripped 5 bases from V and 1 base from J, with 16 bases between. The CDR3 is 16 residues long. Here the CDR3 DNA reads TGTGCCAGCAGTCGAACCTATACCGTGGGCACAGATACGCAGTATTTT. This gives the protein CASSRTYTVGTDTQYF.

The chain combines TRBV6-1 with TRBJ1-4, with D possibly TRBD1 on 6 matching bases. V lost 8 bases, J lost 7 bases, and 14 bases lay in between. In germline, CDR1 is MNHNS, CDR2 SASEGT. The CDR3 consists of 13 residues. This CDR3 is CASGVPGVEKLFF. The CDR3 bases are TGTGCCAGCGGGGTGCCAGGGGTTGAAAAACTGTTTTTT.

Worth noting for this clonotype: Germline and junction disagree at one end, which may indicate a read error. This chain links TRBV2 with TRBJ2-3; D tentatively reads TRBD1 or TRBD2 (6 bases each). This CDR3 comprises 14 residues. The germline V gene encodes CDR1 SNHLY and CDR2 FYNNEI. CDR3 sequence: CAGRRRAGQDTQYF. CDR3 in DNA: TGTGCCGGCAGGAGGAGGGCGGGACAAGATACGCAGTATTTT.

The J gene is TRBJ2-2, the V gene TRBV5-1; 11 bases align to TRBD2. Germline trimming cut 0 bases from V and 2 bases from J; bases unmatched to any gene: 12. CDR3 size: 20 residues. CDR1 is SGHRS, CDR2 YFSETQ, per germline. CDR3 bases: TGCGCCAGCAGCTTGGGACTAGCGGGATCTTTTTCACGAAACACCGGGGAGCTGTTTTTT. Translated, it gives CASSLGLAGSFSRNTGELFF.

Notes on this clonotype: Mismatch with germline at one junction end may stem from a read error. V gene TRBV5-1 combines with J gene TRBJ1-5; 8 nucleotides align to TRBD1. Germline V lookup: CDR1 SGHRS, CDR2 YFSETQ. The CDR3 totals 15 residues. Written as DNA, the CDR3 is TGCGCCGGCAGCCCGGGGACAGGTGGAAATCAGCCCCAGCATTTT. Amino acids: CAGSPGTGGNQPQHF.

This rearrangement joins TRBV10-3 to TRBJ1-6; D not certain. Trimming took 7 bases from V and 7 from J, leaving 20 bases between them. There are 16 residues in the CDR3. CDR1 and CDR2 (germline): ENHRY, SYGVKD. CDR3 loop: CAITPDPWWNNSPLHF. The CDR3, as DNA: TGTGCCATCACCCCAGACCCCTGGTGGAACAATTCACCCCTCCACTTT.

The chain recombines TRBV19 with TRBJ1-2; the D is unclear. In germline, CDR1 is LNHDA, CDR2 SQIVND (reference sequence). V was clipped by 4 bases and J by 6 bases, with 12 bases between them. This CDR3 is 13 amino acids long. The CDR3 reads CASSTDPANGYTF. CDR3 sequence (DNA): TGTGCCAGTAGTACGGACCCCGCAAATGGCTACACCTTC.

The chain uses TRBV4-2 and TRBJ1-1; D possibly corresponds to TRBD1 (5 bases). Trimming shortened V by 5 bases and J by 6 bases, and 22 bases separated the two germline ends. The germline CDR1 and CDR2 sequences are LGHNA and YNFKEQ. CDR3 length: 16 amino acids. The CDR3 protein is CASSAPGPSTGAEAFF. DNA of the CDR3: TGTGCCAGCAGCGCTCCGGGACCCTCCACTGGGGCTGAAGCTTTCTTT.

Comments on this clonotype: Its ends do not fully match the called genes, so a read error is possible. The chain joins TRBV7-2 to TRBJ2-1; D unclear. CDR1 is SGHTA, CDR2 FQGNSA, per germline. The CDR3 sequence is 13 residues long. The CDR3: CASSLSAQFERFF. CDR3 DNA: TGTGCCAGCAGCTTGTCCGCCCAATTCGAGCGGTTCTTC. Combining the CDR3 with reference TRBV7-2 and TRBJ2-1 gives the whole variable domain GAGVSQSPSNKVTEKGKDVELRCDPISGHTALYWYRQSLGQGLEFLIYFQGNSAPDKSGLPSDRFSAERTGGSVSTLTIQRTQQEDSAVYLCASSLSAQFERFFGPGTRLTVL.

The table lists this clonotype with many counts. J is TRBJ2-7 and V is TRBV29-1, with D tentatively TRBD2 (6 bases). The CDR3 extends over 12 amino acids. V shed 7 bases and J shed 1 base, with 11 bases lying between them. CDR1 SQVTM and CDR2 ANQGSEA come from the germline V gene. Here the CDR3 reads CSALDYSYEQYF. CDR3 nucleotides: TGCAGCGCCCTGGACTATTCCTACGAGCAGTACTTC.

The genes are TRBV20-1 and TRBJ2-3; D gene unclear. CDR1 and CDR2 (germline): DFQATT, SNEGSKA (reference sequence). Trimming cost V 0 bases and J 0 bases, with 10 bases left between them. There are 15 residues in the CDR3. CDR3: CSAREYPASTDTQYF. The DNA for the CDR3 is TGCAGTGCTAGAGAGTATCCCGCTAGCACAGATACGCAGTATTTT.

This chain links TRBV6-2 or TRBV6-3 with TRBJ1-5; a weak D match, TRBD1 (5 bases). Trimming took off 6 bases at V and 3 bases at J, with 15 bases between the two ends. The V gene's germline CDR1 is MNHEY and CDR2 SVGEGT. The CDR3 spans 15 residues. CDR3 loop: CASRDPAGDNQPQHF. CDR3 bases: TGTGCCAGCAGAGATCCCGCGGGGGACAATCAGCCCCAGCATTTT.

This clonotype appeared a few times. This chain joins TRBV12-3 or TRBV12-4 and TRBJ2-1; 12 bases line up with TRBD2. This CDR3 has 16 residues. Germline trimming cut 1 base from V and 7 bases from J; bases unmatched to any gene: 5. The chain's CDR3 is CASSLGLAGVRNEQFF. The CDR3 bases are TGTGCCAGCAGTTTAGGACTAGCGGGAGTTCGGAATGAGCAGTTCTTC.

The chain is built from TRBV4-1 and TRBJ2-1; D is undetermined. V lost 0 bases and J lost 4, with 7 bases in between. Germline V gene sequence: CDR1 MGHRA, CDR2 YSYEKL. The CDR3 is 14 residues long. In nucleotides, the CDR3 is TGCGCCAGCAGCCAAGAGTGGAGTTACAATGAGCAGTTCTTC. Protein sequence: CASSQEWSYNEQFF.

The CDR3 coding sequence is TGTGCCTGGAGTGTAACGCGGAACTATGGCTACACCTTC. Translating gives CAWSVTRNYGYTF. The chain has TRBV30 and TRBJ1-2; no reliable D call. Per the germline V gene, CDR1 is GTSNPN and CDR2 is SVGIG (reference sequence). This CDR3 region has 13 residues. V dropped 0 bases and J dropped 2 bases, with 7 bases sitting between them.

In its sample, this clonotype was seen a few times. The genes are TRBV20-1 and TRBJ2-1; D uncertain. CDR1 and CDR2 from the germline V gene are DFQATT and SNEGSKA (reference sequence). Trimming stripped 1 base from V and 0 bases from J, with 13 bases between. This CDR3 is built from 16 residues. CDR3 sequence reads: CSARGVLKSSYNEQFF. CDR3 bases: TGCAGTGCTAGAGGAGTTCTGAAGAGCTCCTACAATGAGCAGTTCTTC.

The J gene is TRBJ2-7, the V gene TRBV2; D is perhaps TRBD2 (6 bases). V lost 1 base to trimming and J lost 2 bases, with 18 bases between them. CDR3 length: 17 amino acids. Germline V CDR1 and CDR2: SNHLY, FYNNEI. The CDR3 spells CASSEVSVRGEAYEQYF. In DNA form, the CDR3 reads TGTGCCAGCAGTGAAGTCTCTGTGCGGGGAGAGGCCTACGAGCAGTACTTC.

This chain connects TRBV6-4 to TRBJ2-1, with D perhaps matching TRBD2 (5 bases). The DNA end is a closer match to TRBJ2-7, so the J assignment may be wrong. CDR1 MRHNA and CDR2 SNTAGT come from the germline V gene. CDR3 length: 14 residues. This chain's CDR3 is CASSGRRKYNEQYF. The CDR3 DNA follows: TGTGCCAGCAGTGGGAGGCGGAAATACAATGAGCAGTACTTC.

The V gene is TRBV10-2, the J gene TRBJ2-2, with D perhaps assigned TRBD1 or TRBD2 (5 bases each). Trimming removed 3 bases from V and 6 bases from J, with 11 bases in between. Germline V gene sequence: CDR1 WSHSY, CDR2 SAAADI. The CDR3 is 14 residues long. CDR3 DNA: TGCGCCAGCAGTGATTCTAGAGGGGCCGGGGAGCTGTTTTTT. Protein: CASSDSRGAGELFF.

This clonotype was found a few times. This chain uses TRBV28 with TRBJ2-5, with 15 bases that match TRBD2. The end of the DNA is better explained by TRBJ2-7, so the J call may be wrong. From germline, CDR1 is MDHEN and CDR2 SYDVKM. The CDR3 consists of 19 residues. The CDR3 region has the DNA TGTGCCAGCAGTTCCCCGGGACTAGCGGGGGGCCATTTTAGCGGCGAGCAGTACTTC. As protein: CASSSPGLAGGHFSGEQYF.

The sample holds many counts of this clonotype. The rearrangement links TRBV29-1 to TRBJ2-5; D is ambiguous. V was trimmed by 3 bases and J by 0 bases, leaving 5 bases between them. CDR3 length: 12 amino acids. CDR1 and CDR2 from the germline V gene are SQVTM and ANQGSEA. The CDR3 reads CSVEKDQETQYF. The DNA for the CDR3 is TGCAGCGTTGAGAAGGACCAAGAGACCCAGTACTTC. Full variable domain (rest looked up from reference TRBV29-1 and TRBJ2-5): SAVISQKPSRDICQRGTSLTIQCQVDSQVTMMFWYRQQPGQSLTLIATANQGSEATYESGFVIDKFPISRPNLTFSTLTVSNMSPEDSSIYLCSVEKDQETQYFGPGTRLLVL.

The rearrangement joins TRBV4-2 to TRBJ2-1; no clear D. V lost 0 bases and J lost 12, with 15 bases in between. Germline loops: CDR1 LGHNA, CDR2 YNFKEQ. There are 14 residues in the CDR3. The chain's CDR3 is CASSQDMTGWRQFF. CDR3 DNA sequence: TGTGCCAGCAGCCAAGATATGACCGGGTGGCGGCAGTTCTTC.

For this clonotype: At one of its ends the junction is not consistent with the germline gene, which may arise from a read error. In DNA, the CDR3 is TGTGCCGGCAGTTTTAAGGGGGCAAGCAATCAGCCCCAGCATTTT. It encodes CAGSFKGASNQPQHF. This chain links TRBV12-3 or TRBV12-4 with TRBJ1-5; 7 bases are shared with TRBD1. CDR3 length: 15 residues.

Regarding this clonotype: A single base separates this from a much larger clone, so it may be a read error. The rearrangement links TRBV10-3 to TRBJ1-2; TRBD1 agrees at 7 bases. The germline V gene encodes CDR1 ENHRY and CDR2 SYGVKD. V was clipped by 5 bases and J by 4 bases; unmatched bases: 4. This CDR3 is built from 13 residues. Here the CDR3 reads CAISKAGGYGYTF. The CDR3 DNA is TGTGCCATCAGTAAGGCAGGGGGCTATGGCTACACCTTC.

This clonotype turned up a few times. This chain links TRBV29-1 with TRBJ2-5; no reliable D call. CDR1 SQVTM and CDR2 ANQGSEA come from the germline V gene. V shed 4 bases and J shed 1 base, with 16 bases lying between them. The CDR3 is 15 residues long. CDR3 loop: CSVGVRGPIQETQYF. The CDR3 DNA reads TGCAGCGTTGGTGTTCGAGGTCCAATCCAAGAGACCCAGTACTTC.

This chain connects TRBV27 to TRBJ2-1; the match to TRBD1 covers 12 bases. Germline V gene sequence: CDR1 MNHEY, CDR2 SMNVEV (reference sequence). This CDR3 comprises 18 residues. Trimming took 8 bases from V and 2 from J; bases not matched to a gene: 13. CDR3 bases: TGTGCCAGCTATAGACGCTGGGGACAGGGGGCAACCTACAATGAGCAGTTCTTC. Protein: CASYRRWGQGATYNEQFF.

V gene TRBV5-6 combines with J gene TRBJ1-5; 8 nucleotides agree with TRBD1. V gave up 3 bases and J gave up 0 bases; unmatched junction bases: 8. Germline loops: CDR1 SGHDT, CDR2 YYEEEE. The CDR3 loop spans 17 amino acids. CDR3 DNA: TGTGCCAGCAGCTCGGGGACAGGCAGCTATAGCAATCAGCCCCAGCATTTT. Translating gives CASSSGTGSYSNQPQHF.